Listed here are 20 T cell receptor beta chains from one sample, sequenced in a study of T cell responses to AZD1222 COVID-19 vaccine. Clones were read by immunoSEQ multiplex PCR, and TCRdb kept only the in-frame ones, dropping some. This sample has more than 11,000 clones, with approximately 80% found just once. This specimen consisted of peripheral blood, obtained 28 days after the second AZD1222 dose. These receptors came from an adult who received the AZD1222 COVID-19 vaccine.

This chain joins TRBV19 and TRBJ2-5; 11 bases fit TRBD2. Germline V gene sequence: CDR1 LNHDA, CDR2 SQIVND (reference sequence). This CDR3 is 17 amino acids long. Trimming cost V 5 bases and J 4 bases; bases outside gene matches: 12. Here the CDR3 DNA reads TGTGCCAGTAGTCCTGGACTAGCGGGCCTACAAGCAGAGACCCAGTACTTC. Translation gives CASSPGLAGLQAETQYF.

The CDR3 coding sequence is TGTGCCAGCAGCTTAAGTCCGATGAATGAGCAGTTCTTC. It specifies CASSLSPMNEQFF. The chain recombines TRBV11-3 with TRBJ2-1; no definite D call. The CDR3 totals 13 residues. Trimming removed 2 bases from V and 7 bases from J, with 9 bases in between. From germline, CDR1 is SGHNT and CDR2 YENEEA.

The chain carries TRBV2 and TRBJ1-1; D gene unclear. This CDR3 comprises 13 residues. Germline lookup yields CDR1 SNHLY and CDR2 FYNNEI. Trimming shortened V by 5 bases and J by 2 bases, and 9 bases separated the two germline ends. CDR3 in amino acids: CASSPDQNTEAFF. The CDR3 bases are TGTGCCAGCAGTCCGGACCAAAACACTGAAGCTTTCTTT.

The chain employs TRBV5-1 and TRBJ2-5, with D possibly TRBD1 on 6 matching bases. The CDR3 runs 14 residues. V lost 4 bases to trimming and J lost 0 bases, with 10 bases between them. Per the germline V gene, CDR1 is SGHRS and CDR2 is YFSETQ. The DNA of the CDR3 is TGCGCCAGCAGCCCCGGACAGTACCAAGAGACCCAGTACTTC. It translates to CASSPGQYQETQYF.

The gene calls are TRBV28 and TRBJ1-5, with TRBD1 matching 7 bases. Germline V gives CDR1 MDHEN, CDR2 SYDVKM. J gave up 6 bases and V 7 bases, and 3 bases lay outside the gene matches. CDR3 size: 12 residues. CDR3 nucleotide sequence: TGTGCCAGCAATACAGGGGTTCAGCCCCAGCATTTT. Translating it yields CASNTGVQPQHF.

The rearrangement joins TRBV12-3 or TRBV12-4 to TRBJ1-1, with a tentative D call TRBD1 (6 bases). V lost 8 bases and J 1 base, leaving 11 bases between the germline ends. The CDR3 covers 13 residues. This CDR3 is CASSWGRNTEAFF. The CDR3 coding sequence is TGTGCCAGCTCCTGGGGGCGGAACACTGAAGCTTTCTTT.

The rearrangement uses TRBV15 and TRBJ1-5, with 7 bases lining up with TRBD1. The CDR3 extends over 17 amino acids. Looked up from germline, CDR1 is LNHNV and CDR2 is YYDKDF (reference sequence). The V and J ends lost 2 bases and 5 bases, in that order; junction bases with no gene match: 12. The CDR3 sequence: CATSRSRDRVGDQPQHF. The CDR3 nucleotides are TGTGCCACCAGCAGATCAAGAGACAGGGTGGGGGATCAGCCCCAGCATTTT.

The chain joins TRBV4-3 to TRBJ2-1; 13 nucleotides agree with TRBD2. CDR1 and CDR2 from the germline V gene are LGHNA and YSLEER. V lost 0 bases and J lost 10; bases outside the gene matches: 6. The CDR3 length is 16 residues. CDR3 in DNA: TGCGCCAGCAGCCAAGATTCGGGACTAGCGGGAAGCGAGCAGTTCTTC. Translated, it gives CASSQDSGLAGSEQFF.

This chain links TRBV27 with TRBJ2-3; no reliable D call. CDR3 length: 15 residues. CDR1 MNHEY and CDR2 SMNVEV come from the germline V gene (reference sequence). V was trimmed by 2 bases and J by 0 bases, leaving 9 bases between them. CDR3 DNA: TGTGCCAGCAGTTTAGGCAGACGAAGCACAGATACGCAGTATTTT. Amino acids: CASSLGRRSTDTQYF.

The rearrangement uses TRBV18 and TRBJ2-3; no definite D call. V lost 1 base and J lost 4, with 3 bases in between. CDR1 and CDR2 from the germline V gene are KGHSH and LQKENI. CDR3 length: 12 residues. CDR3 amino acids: CASSPLSDTQYF. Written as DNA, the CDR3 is TGTGCCAGCTCACCACTTTCAGATACGCAGTATTTT.

CDR3 in amino acids: CAWGAGYEQYF. The CDR3 DNA reads as TGTGCCTGGGGAGCCGGTTACGAGCAGTACTTC. The gene calls are TRBV30 and TRBJ2-7; D is unclear. The CDR3 has 11 amino acids. The V gene lost 5 bases and the J gene lost 4 bases, with 9 bases spanning the gap. The germline V gene has CDR1 GTSNPN and CDR2 SVGIG (reference sequence).

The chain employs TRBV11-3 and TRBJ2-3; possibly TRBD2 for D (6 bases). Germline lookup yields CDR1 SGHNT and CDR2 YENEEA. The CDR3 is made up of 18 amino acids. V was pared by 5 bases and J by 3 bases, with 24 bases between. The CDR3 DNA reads TGTGCCAGCAGCCCTGGGATGATACCGGGAGTAACAACAGATACGCAGTATTTT. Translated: CASSPGMIPGVTTDTQYF.

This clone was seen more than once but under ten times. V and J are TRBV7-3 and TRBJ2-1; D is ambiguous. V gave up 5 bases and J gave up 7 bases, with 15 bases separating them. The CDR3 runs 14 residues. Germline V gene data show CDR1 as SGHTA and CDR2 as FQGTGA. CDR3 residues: CASSRLANVNEQFF. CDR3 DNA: TGTGCCAGCAGCCGTTTGGCTAATGTAAATGAGCAGTTCTTC.

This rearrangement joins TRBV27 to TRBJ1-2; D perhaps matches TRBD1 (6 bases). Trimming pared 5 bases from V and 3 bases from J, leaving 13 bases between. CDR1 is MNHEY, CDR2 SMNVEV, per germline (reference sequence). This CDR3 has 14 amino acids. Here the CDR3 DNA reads TGTGCCAGCAGTCGCCGGGGGGGCCACTATGGCTACACCTTC. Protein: CASSRRGGHYGYTF.

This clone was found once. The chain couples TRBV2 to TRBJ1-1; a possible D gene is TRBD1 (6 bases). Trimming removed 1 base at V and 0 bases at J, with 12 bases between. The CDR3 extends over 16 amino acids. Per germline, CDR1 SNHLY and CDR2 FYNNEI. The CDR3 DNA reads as TGTGCCAGCAGTGAAGGGGGGCCAATCATGAACACTGAAGCTTTCTTT. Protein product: CASSEGGPIMNTEAFF.

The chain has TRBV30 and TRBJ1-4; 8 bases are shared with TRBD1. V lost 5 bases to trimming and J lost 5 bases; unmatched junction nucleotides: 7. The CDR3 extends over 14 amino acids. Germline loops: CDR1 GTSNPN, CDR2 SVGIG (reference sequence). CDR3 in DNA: TGTGCCTGGCCCGCCTGGACAGGGAATGAAAAACTGTTTTTT. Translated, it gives CAWPAWTGNEKLFF.

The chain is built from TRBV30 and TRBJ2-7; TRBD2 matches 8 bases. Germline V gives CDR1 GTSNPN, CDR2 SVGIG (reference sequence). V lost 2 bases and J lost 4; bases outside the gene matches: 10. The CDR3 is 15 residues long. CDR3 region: CAWSRYLTGGYEQYF. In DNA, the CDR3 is TGTGCCTGGAGTAGATACCTTACGGGGGGGTACGAGCAGTACTTC.

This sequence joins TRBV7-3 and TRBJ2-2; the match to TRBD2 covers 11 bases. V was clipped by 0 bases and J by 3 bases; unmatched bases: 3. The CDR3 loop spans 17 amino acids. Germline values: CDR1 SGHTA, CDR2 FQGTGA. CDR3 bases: TGTGCCAGCAGCTTAACCTCGACTAGCGGGGACACCGGGGAGCTGTTTTTT. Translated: CASSLTSTSGDTGELFF.

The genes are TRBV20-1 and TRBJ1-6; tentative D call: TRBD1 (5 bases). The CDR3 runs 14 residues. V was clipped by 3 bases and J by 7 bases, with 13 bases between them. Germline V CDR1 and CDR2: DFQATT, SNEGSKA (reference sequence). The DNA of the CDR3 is TGCAGTGCTAGTCGACAGATTACAAATTCACCCCTCCACTTT. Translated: CSASRQITNSPLHF.

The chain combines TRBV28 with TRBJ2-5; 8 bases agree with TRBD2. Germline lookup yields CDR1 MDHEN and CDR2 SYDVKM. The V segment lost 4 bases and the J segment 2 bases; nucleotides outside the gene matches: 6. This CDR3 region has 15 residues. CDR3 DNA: TGTGCCAGCAGTTCGGGGGGGGCCGCTCAAGAGACCCAGTACTTC. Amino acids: CASSSGGAAQETQYF.